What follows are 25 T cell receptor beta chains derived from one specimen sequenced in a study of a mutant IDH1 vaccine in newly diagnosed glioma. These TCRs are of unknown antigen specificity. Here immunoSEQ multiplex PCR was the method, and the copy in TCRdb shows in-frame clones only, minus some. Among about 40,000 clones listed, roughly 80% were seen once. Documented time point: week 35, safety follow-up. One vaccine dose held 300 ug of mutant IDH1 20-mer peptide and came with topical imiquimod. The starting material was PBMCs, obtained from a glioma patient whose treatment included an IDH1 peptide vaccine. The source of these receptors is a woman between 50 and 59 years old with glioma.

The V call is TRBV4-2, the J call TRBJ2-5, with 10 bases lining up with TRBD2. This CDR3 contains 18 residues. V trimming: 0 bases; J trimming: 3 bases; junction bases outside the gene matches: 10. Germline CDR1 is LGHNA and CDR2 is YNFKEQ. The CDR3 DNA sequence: TGTGCCAGCAGCCAAGAGTGGTCTAGCGGGGGTTCGGAAGAGACCCAGTACTTC. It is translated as CASSQEWSSGGSEETQYF.

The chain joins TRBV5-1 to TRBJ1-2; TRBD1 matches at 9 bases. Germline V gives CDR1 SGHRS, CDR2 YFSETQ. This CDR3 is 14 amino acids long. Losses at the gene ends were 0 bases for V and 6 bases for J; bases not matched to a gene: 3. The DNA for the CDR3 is TGCGCCAGCAGCTTGGGTGACAGGGGGAATGGCTACACCTTC. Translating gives CASSLGDRGNGYTF.

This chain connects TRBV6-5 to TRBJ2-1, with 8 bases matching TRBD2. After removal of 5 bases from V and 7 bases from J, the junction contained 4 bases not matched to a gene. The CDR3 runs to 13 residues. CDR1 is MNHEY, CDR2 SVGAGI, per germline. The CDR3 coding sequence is TGTGCCAGCAGTCGACTAGCGAGAAATGAGCAGTTCTTC. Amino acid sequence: CASSRLARNEQFF.

For the CDR3, the DNA is TGTGCCAGCAGCTTACGGCCGGTAATAACTCCCCAGGCCTACAATGAGCAGTTCTTC. It encodes CASSLRPVITPQAYNEQFF. V gene TRBV7-3 combines with J gene TRBJ2-1; D is uncertain. Per the germline V gene, CDR1 is SGHTA and CDR2 is FQGTGA. The CDR3 spans 19 residues. Trimming removed 2 bases from V and 2 bases from J, with 22 bases in between.

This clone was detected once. CDR3 nucleotides: TGTGCCCTGACAGGCAACTATGGCTACACCTTC. Translation gives CALTGNYGYTF. This sequence joins TRBV30 and TRBJ1-2; maybe TRBD1 (6 bases). Germline loops: CDR1 GTSNPN, CDR2 SVGIG (reference sequence). The CDR3 consists of 11 residues. The V end lost 8 bases, the J end lost 2 bases, and 9 bases lay between the germline ends.

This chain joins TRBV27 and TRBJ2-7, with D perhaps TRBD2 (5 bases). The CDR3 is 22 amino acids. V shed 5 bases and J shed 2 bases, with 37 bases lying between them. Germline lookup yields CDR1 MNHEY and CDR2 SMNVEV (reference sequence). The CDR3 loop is CASSTRGGLADVSRRKTYEQYF. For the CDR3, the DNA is TGTGCCAGCAGTACCCGTGGCGGTTTAGCCGACGTAAGTAGGAGGAAGACCTACGAGCAGTACTTC.

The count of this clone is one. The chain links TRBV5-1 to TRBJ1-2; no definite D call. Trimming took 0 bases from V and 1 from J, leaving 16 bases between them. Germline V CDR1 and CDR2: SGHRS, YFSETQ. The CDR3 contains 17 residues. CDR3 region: CASSLDVDPIFNYGYTF. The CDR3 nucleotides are TGCGCCAGCAGCTTGGACGTCGACCCCATTTTTAACTATGGCTACACCTTC.

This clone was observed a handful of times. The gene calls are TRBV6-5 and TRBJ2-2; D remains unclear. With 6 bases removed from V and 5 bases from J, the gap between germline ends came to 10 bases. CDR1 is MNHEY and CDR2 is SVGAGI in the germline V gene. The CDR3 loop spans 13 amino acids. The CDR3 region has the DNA TGTGCCAGCAGGGCCGGCTGGACCGGGGAGCTGTTTTTT. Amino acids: CASRAGWTGELFF.

As DNA, the CDR3 is TGTGCTAGTGGCAAAGGATCGGGTGGGGGTACAGATACGCAGTATTTT. This codes for CASGKGSGGGTDTQYF. The chain carries TRBV12-5 and TRBJ2-3; D is perhaps TRBD1 or TRBD2 (5 bases each). The CDR3 contains 16 residues. Trimming pared 6 bases from V and 3 bases from J, leaving 19 bases between. Germline V gene data show CDR1 as LGHNT and CDR2 as FRNRAP.

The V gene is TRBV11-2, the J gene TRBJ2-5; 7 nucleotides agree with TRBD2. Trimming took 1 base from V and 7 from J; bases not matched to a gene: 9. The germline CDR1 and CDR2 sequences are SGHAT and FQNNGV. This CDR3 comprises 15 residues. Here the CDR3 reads CASSLGSSGATTQYF. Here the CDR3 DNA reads TGTGCCAGCAGCTTAGGGAGCAGCGGGGCGACGACCCAGTACTTC.

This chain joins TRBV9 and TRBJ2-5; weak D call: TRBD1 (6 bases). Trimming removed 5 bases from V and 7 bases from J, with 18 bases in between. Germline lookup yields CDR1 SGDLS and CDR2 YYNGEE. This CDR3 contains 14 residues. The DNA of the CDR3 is TGTGCCAGCAGTAACCCCGGACAGCCTGGGACCCAGTACTTC. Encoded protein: CASSNPGQPGTQYF.

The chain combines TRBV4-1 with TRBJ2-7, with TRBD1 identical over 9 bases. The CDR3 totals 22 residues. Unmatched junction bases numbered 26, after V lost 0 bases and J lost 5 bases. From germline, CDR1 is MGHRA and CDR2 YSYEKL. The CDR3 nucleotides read TGCGCCAGCAGCCAAGATTTTTCGTCGGTGACGAACAGACCGGGACAGGGTCACGAGCAGTACTTC. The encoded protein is CASSQDFSSVTNRPGQGHEQYF.

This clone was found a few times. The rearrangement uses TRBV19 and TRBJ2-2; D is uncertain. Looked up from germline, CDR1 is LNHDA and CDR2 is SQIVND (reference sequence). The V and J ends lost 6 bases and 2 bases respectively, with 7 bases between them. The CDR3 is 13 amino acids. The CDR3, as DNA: TGTGCCAGTAGCCTTATAAACACCGGGGAGCTGTTTTTT. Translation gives CASSLINTGELFF.

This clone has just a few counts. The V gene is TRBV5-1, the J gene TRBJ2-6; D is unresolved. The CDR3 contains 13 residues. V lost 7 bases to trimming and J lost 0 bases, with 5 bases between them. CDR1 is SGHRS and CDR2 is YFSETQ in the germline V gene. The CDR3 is CASGDSGANVLTF. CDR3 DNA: TGCGCCAGCGGAGACTCTGGGGCCAACGTCCTGACTTTC.

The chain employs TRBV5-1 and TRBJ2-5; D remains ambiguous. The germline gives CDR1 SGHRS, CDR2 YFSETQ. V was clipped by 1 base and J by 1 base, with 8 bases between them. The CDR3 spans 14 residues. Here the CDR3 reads CASSLTAIQETQYF. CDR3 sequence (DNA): TGCGCCAGCAGCTTGACCGCCATCCAAGAGACCCAGTACTTC.

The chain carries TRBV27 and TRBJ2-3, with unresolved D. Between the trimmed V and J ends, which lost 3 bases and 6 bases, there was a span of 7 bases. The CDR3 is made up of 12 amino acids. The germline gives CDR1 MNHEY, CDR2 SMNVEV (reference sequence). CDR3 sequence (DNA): TGTGCCAGCAGTTTCCCCGGGGATACGCAGTATTTT. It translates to CASSFPGDTQYF.

CDR3 DNA sequence: TGTGCCAGCGCGACGCCCCGCTCCTACGAGCAGTACTTC. Translating it yields CASATPRSYEQYF. The chain couples TRBV11-3 to TRBJ2-7, with no clear D. Germline CDR1 is SGHNT and CDR2 is YENEEA. V was pared by 8 bases and J by 0 bases, with 11 bases between. The CDR3 covers 13 residues.

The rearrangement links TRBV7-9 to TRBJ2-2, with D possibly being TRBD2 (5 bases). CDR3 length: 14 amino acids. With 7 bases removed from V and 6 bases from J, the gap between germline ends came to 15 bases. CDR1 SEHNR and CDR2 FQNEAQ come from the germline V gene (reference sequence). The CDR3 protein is CASTPNAGSGELFF. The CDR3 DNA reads TGTGCCAGCACCCCGAATGCGGGTTCCGGGGAGCTGTTTTTT. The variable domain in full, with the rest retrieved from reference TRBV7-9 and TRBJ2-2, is DTGVSQNPRHKITKRGQNVTFRCDPISEHNRLYWYRQTLGQGPEFLTYFQNEAQLEKSRLLSDRFSAERPKGSFSTLEIQRTEQGDSAMYLCASTPNAGSGELFFGEGSRLTVL.

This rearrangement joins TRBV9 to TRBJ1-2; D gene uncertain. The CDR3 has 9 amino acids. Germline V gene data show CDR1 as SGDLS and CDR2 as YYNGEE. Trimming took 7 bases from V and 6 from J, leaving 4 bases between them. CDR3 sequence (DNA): TGTGCCAGCGGGGATGGCTACACCTTC. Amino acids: CASGDGYTF.

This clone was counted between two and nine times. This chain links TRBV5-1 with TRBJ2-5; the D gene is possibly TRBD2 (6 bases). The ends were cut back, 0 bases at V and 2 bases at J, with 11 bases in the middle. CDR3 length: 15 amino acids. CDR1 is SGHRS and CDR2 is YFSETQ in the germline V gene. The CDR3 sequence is CASSLDSGRQETQYF. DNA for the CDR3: TGCGCCAGCAGCTTGGATTCGGGGAGGCAAGAGACCCAGTACTTC.

The CDR3 DNA reads TGTGCCAGCTCACCCTATACGAGTTCGGGGGAGCAGTACTTC. Its protein is CASSPYTSSGEQYF. This chain uses TRBV18 with TRBJ2-7; D might be TRBD2 (5 bases). Trimming pared 3 bases from V and 7 bases from J, leaving 16 bases between. There are 14 residues in the CDR3. CDR1 is KGHSH and CDR2 is LQKENI in the germline V gene.

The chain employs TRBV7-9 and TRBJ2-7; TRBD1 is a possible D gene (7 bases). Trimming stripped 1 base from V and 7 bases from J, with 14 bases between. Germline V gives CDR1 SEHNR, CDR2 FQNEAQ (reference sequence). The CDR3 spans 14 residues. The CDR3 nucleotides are TGTGCCAGCAGCTTAGAGGAGGGGGCGCAGGAGCAGTACTTC. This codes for CASSLEEGAQEQYF.

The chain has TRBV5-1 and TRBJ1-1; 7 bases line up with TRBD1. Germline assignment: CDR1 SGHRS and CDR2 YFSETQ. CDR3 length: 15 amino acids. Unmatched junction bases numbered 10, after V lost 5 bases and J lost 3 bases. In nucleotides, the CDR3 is TGCGCCAGCAGGATGAGGGAGGGGGCGGACACTGAAGCTTTCTTT. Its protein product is CASRMREGADTEAFF.

CDR3 residues: CASSLERNEKLFF. CDR3 bases: TGTGCCAGCAGTCTCGAGAGAAATGAAAAACTGTTTTTT. V gene TRBV27 combines with J gene TRBJ1-4; D remains ambiguous. V lost 5 bases and J 5 bases, leaving 9 bases between the germline ends. CDR3 length: 13 residues. Germline assignment: CDR1 MNHEY and CDR2 SMNVEV (reference sequence).

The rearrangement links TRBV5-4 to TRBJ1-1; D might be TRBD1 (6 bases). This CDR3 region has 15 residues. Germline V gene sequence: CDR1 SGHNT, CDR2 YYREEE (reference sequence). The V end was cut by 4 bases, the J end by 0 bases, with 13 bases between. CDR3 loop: CASSRAGALNTEAFF. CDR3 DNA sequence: TGTGCCAGCAGCCGCGCGGGGGCCCTGAACACTGAAGCTTTCTTT. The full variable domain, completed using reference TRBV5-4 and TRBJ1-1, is ETGVTQSPTHLIKTRGQQVTLRCSSQSGHNTVSWYQQALGQGPQFIFQYYREEENGRGNFPPRFSGLQFPNYSSELNVNALELDDSALYLCASSRAGALNTEAFFGQGTRLTVV.